The 10 T cell receptor beta chains reported below all come from one sample, sequenced in a study of T cells in localized non-small cell lung cancer. Measured with immunoSEQ multiplex PCR; TCRdb has only the in-frame clones, and not every one. The data hold roughly 6,000 clones, with roughly 89% observed a single time. The material was peripheral blood, obtained before any cancer treatment. Source of these receptors: a male donor at least 60 years old with stage I lung adenocarcinoma.

The chain has TRBV19 and TRBJ1-2, with a possible D match to TRBD1 (5 bases). The CDR3 runs 17 residues. In germline, CDR1 is LNHDA, CDR2 SQIVND (reference sequence). V was trimmed by 6 bases and J by 0 bases, leaving 20 bases between them. In DNA form, the CDR3 reads TGTGCCAGTAGCGCGGGACCGGGGTCCCTTCCTAACTATGGCTACACCTTC. It is translated as CASSAGPGSLPNYGYTF.

The chain is built from TRBV5-6 and TRBJ1-1, with D tentatively TRBD1 (5 bases). The CDR3 contains 14 residues. Between the trimmed V and J ends, which lost 3 bases and 4 bases, there was a span of 13 bases. Germline V gene data show CDR1 as SGHDT and CDR2 as YYEEEE. The chain's CDR3 is CASSSGFGATEAFF. The CDR3, as DNA: TGTGCCAGCAGCTCAGGGTTCGGGGCCACTGAAGCTTTCTTT.

The chain combines TRBV5-1 with TRBJ1-1, with D possibly being TRBD1 (5 bases). There are 12 residues in the CDR3. Germline loops: CDR1 SGHRS, CDR2 YFSETQ. V lost 8 bases to trimming and J lost 4 bases, with 12 bases between them. The CDR3 sequence is CASGTGGTEAFF. The CDR3 bases are TGCGCCAGTGGGACGGGAGGCACTGAAGCTTTCTTT. The whole variable domain, filled in from reference TRBV5-1 and TRBJ1-1, reads KAGVTQTPRYLIKTRGQQVTLSCSPISGHRSVSWYQQTPGQGLQFLFEYFSETQRNKGNFPGRFSGRQFSNSRSEMNVSTLELGDSALYLCASGTGGTEAFFGQGTRLTVV.

The gene calls are TRBV6-4 and TRBJ1-1; D unresolved. The V and J ends lost 7 bases and 2 bases respectively, with 11 bases between them. The CDR3 covers 13 residues. From germline, CDR1 is MRHNA and CDR2 SNTAGT. The CDR3 DNA sequence: TGTGCCAGCAAGAGAACTGAAAACACTGAAGCTTTCTTT. The encoded protein is CASKRTENTEAFF.

The chain links TRBV7-6 to TRBJ2-1; 8 bases match TRBD1. The V gene's germline CDR1 is SGHVS and CDR2 FNYEAQ. With 4 bases clipped from V and 8 bases from J, the junction kept 13 bases outside the gene matches. The CDR3 extends over 16 amino acids. The DNA for the CDR3 is TGTGCCAGCAGCTCGATACCGGGACAGGTCTTGGATGAGCAGTTCTTC. As protein: CASSSIPGQVLDEQFF.

The chain uses TRBV7-9 and TRBJ2-7; 7 bases agree with TRBD1. CDR3 size: 14 residues. Trimming removed 5 bases from V and 3 bases from J; junction bases left unmatched: 7. In germline, CDR1 is SEHNR, CDR2 FQNEAQ (reference sequence). CDR3 coding DNA: TGTGCCAGCAGCCCCGGGACAGCGGTCTACGAGCAGTACTTC. This gives the protein CASSPGTAVYEQYF.

The V gene is TRBV5-1, the J gene TRBJ2-3; D gene ambiguous. V was shortened by 0 bases and J by 2 bases, with 13 bases between the two germline ends. Germline V gene lookup returns CDR1 SGHRS and CDR2 YFSETQ. The CDR3 extends over 16 amino acids. Here the CDR3 reads CASSLGLPAHTDTQYF. The CDR3 nucleotides are TGCGCCAGCAGCTTGGGACTGCCGGCCCACACAGATACGCAGTATTTT.

This clone was recorded a few times. This sequence joins TRBV6-1 and TRBJ2-2; D not certain. V lost 3 bases and J 7 bases, leaving 15 bases between the germline ends. The CDR3 has 15 amino acids. Germline CDR1 reads MNHNS; CDR2 reads SASEGT. CDR3 in amino acids: CASSEAPGLGGELFF. CDR3 DNA sequence: TGTGCCAGCAGTGAGGCCCCCGGGCTCGGCGGGGAGCTGTTTTTT.

The chain is built from TRBV5-1 and TRBJ1-6, with a possible D match to TRBD1 (5 bases). The ends were cut back, 0 bases at V and 5 bases at J, with 12 bases in the middle. CDR3 length: 16 residues. From germline, CDR1 is SGHRS and CDR2 YFSETQ. The CDR3 sequence: CASSLGGNSHNSPLHF. DNA for the CDR3: TGCGCCAGCAGCTTGGGGGGGAACTCTCATAATTCACCCCTCCACTTT.

CDR3 nucleotides: TGCGCCAGCAGCCAAGTCTATGGCGGATCCTCCTACAATGAGCAGTTCTTC. It codes for CASSQVYGGSSYNEQFF. V gene TRBV4-1 combines with J gene TRBJ2-1; D gene unclear. CDR3 size: 17 residues. Trimming took off 1 base at V and 0 bases at J, with 13 bases between the two ends. Germline-derived CDR1 and CDR2 are MGHRA and YSYEKL.